This is a list of T cell receptor beta chains from one sample in a study of graft-versus-host responses after intestinal transplantation. Their target antigens are unknown. Assay used: immunoSEQ multiplex PCR; TCRdb lists only in-frame clones, some missing. The data hold tens of thousands of clones, with roughly four fifths observed a single time. Material: unstimulated CD8+ T cells sorted from spleen or lymph node cells, obtained before intestinal transplant. These receptors all come from a human donor who received an intestinal transplant. CDR3s include the opening cysteine and the closing phenylalanine or tryptophan. The D gene is left open where the match is weak. Expanded clones get a size class; other rows say once, few or many, or leave the size out.

D gene: TRBD1
clone size: medium-sized
V gene: TRBV11-2
J gene: TRBJ2-1
CDR3 protein: CASSLERDREFF
CDR3 DNA: TGTGCCAGCAGCTTAGAACGGGACAGGGAATTCTTC

D gene: .
clone size: many
V gene: TRBV7-9
J gene: TRBJ2-7
CDR3 protein: CASSLFEGWESSYEQYF
CDR3 DNA: TGTGCCAGCAGCTTATTCGAGGGTTGGGAAAGCTCCTACGAGCAGTACTTC

D gene: TRBD1
clone size: .
V gene: TRBV27
J gene: TRBJ2-7
CDR3 protein: CASSDRQGPYEQYF
CDR3 DNA: TGTGCCAGCAGTGATCGACAGGGACCCTACGAGCAGTACTTC

D gene: TRBD1
clone size: .
V gene: TRBV13
J gene: TRBJ1-1
CDR3 protein: CASSLDRGHTEAFF
CDR3 DNA: TGTGCCAGCAGCCTGGACAGGGGGCACACTGAAGCTTTCTTT

D gene: TRBD2
clone size: .
V gene: TRBV6-5
J gene: TRBJ2-3
CDR3 protein: CASSPASGVVDTQYF
CDR3 DNA: TGTGCCAGCAGCCCTGCTAGCGGGGTAGTAGATACGCAGTATTTT

D gene: TRBD2
clone size: .
V gene: TRBV28
J gene: TRBJ2-7
CDR3 protein: CASSFPGGTYEQYF
CDR3 DNA: TGTGCCAGCAGTTTCCCGGGGGGAACCTACGAGCAGTACTTC

D gene: .
clone size: .
V gene: TRBV7-6
J gene: TRBJ2-3
CDR3 protein: CASSPWGEATDTQYF
CDR3 DNA: TGTGCCAGCAGCCCTTGGGGGGAGGCCACAGATACGCAGTATTTT

D gene: TRBD1
clone size: once
V gene: TRBV19
J gene: TRBJ2-7
CDR3 protein: CASSIGTASSYEQYF
CDR3 DNA: TGCGCCAGTAGTATCGGGACAGCTAGCTCCTACGAGCAGTACTTC

D gene: .
clone size: .
V gene: TRBV27
J gene: TRBJ1-6
CDR3 protein: CASSYEQPYNSPLHF
CDR3 DNA: TGTGCCAGCAGTTATGAACAGCCCTATAATTCACCCCTCCACTTT

D gene: .
clone size: once
V gene: TRBV11-2
J gene: TRBJ2-7
CDR3 protein: CASSLYYEQYF
CDR3 DNA: TGTGCCAGCAGCTTATACTACGAGCAGTACTTC

D gene: TRBD2
clone size: .
V gene: TRBV11-2
J gene: TRBJ2-5
CDR3 protein: CASSLGVAGGLQETQYF
CDR3 DNA: TGTGCCAGCAGCTTAGGTGTAGCGGGAGGGCTCCAAGAGACCCAGTACTTC

D gene: .
clone size: few
V gene: TRBV4-2
J gene: TRBJ2-1
CDR3 protein: CASSFLGISYNEQFF
CDR3 DNA: TGTGCCAGCAGCTTTCTCGGGATCTCCTACAATGAGCAGTTCTTC

D gene: .
clone size: .
V gene: TRBV28
J gene: TRBJ1-6
CDR3 protein: CASSLYPGEDGSPLHF
CDR3 DNA: TGTGCCAGCAGTTTATATCCAGGGGAAGATGGTTCACCCCTCCACTTT

D gene: .
clone size: .
V gene: TRBV28
J gene: TRBJ2-5
CDR3 protein: CASSPRLQETQYF
CDR3 DNA: TGTGCCAGCAGTCCCAGACTACAAGAGACCCAGTACTTC